This T cell receptor beta chain stems from a study of beta chain features in type 1 diabetes. Study results and caveats: Small HLA sub-analyses could not settle whether HLA shapes TCRB rearrangement. In all four CD4+ subsets, TCRB CDR3 length was significantly, moderately reduced in type 1 diabetes. Patients' naive, central memory and Treg TCRB repertoires seemed closer to one another than those of healthy donors.

Stem cell-like memory, regulatory, central memory and naive CD4+ cells were sorted via CD45RO/CCR7/CD25/CD127/CD95/CD27. Germline V CDR1 and CDR2: MNHEY, SMNVEV (reference sequence). The V segment lost 5 bases and the J segment 1 base; nucleotides outside the gene matches: 5. CDR3 length: 15 amino acids. Expressed TCRB transcripts were sequenced after all isolated RNA was converted to cDNA. Profiling relied on immunoSEQ multiplex PCR, and the TCRdb table lists in-frame clones only, not all of them. The sample records around 56,000 clones, 40% to 60% being singletons. This clone was detected a few times. Its antigen is currently unknown.

The V call is TRBV27, the J call TRBJ2-3; 8 bases are shared with TRBD1. Sequencing was carried out using Tregs from blood. The clonotype comes from a woman aged 40-49 years with type 1 diabetes. CDR3 protein: CASSTRTGRTDTQYF. The CDR3 DNA reads TGTGCCAGCAGTACACGGACAGGGCGCACAGATACGCAGTATTTT.